The 26 T cell receptor beta chains reported below all come from one sample, sequenced in a study of response to subunit inactivated influenza vaccine. Each CDR3 protein is one row after TCRdb ran MiXCR on the RT-PCR reads. The table lists about 520,000 distinct CDR3 sequences, approximately 7.7% of them singletons. Sequences were derived from PBMCs from blood, sampled less than 30 months after vaccination. These receptors were taken from a man aged 50-75 years who received an inactivated influenza vaccine.

The V call is TRBV30, the J call TRBJ2-1; D tentatively reads TRBD1 or TRBD2 (6 bases each). The CDR3 extends over 12 amino acids. Germline-derived CDR1 and CDR2 are GTSNPN and SVGIG (reference sequence). Trimming removed 0 bases from V and 9 bases from J, with 9 bases in between. The CDR3 here is CAWSVGGGEQFF. The CDR3 coding sequence is TGTGCCTGGAGTGTCGGAGGGGGTGAGCAGTTCTTC.

The chain carries TRBV12-3 or TRBV12-4 and TRBJ2-1, with TRBD2 matching over 8 bases. V shed 6 bases and J 8 bases; nucleotides not matched to a gene: 9. This CDR3 contains 14 residues. The DNA for the CDR3 is TGTGCCAGCAGGAATAGCGGGGTGATCTATGAGCAGTTCTTC. Encoded protein: CASRNSGVIYEQFF.

This clonotype was detected ten times or more. V is TRBV11-2 and J is TRBJ2-7; D is perhaps TRBD2 (6 bases). Trimming left V 3 bases short and J 4 bases short, with 7 bases between. The CDR3 spans 12 residues. Germline V gives CDR1 SGHAT, CDR2 FQNNGV. This chain's CDR3 is CASSLEGYEQYF. CDR3 bases: TGTGCCAGCAGCTTGGAGGGATACGAGCAGTACTTC.

This clonotype appeared a few times. The genes are TRBV6-1 and TRBJ2-5; no clear D. CDR1 is MNHNS, CDR2 SASEGT, per germline. Trimming stripped 1 base from V and 0 bases from J, with 9 bases between. This CDR3 is built from 15 residues. Here the CDR3 reads CASSEGAVYQETQYF. In DNA form, the CDR3 reads TGTGCCAGCAGTGAAGGGGCAGTGTACCAAGAGACCCAGTACTTC.

Many counts were recorded for this clonotype. The chain is built from TRBV5-1 and TRBJ1-1; D unresolved. The CDR3 has 14 amino acids. Germline V lookup: CDR1 SGHRS, CDR2 YFSETQ. Trimming removed 4 bases from V and 1 base from J, with 11 bases in between. The CDR3, as DNA: TGCGCCAGCAGCAAGGACCTGGCGAACACTGAAGCTTTCTTT. It codes for CASSKDLANTEAFF.

Only a few counts were recorded for this clonotype. The J gene is TRBJ2-3, the V gene TRBV14; D is perhaps TRBD1 or TRBD2 (6 bases each). CDR3 length equals 13 residues. Germline V gene data show CDR1 as SGHDN and CDR2 as FVKESK. V shed 1 base and J shed 7 bases, with 9 bases lying between them. CDR3: CASSQVGGNTQYF. In nucleotides, the CDR3 is TGTGCCAGCAGCCAAGTAGGGGGGAATACGCAGTATTTT.

The V and J genes are TRBV20-1 and TRBJ2-7; 15 bases are shared with TRBD2. The germline gives CDR1 DFQATT, CDR2 SNEGSKA (reference sequence). The CDR3 loop spans 15 amino acids. V dropped 3 bases and J dropped 4; count of bases not matched to a gene: 4. In DNA, the CDR3 is TGCAGTGCTAGGGGACTAGCGGGAGGCCTGTACGAGCAGTACTTC. This codes for CSARGLAGGLYEQYF.

This clonotype has just a few counts. The chain recombines TRBV2 with TRBJ2-1, with 9 bases fitting TRBD1. The CDR3 length is 11 residues. V lost 6 bases and J lost 15; bases outside the gene matches: 6. Germline values: CDR1 SNHLY, CDR2 FYNNEI. The CDR3 bases are TGTGCCAGCAGCGGACAGGGGTCTCGGTTCTTC. Translating gives CASSGQGSRFF.

This clonotype was picked up many times. The rearrangement uses TRBV5-8 and TRBJ1-2; TRBD1 aligns across 7 bases. CDR3 length equals 14 residues. CDR1 is SGHTS, CDR2 YDEGEE, per germline. Trimming at V came to 0 bases and at J to 5 bases, leaving 4 bases not matched to a gene. The CDR3 region is CASSLGQQGYGYTF. CDR3 DNA sequence: TGTGCCAGCAGCTTGGGACAACAGGGGTATGGCTACACCTTC.

The sample holds a few counts of this clonotype. V gene TRBV27 combines with J gene TRBJ2-1; D perhaps matches TRBD2 (6 bases). This CDR3 is 17 amino acids long. Trimming pared 5 bases from V and 3 bases from J, leaving 20 bases between. CDR1 and CDR2 (germline): MNHEY, SMNVEV (reference sequence). CDR3 region: CASSPLGLLRDYNEQFF. CDR3 nucleotide sequence: TGTGCCAGCAGTCCCCTCGGGCTATTGCGGGACTACAATGAGCAGTTCTTC.

This clonotype has a handful of counts. The V and J genes are TRBV12-3 or TRBV12-4 and TRBJ1-5; unclear D gene. The CDR3 totals 13 residues. The V end was cut by 3 bases, the J end by 1 base, with 4 bases between. The CDR3 sequence: CASSFVSNQPQHF. The CDR3 region has the DNA TGTGCCAGCAGTTTTGTAAGCAATCAGCCCCAGCATTTT.

This clonotype was observed many times. The V call is TRBV29-1, the J call TRBJ2-1; 10 bases line up with TRBD2. The CDR3 is 14 residues long. Germline lookup yields CDR1 SQVTM and CDR2 ANQGSEA. J gave up 7 bases and V 4 bases, and 7 bases lay outside the gene matches. As DNA, the CDR3 is TGCAGCGTTGTCCTGGGACTAGCGAGGAATGAGCAGTTCTTC. Amino acids: CSVVLGLARNEQFF.

This clonotype was seen a handful of times. This chain uses TRBV7-9 with TRBJ2-3; D is perhaps TRBD1 (5 bases). The CDR3 runs 16 residues. Germline V gene sequence: CDR1 SEHNR, CDR2 FQNEAQ (reference sequence). The germline V and J ends were trimmed by 0 bases and 2 bases, with 12 bases remaining between them. The CDR3 bases are TGTGCCAGCAGCTTAGCGCTGGGGCAGGACACAGATACGCAGTATTTT. Encoded protein: CASSLALGQDTDTQYF. Full variable domain (remainder filled in from reference TRBV7-9 and TRBJ2-3): DTGVSQNPRHKITKRGQNVTFRCDPISEHNRLYWYRQTLGQGPEFLTYFQNEAQLEKSRLLSDRFSAERPKGSFSTLEIQRTEQGDSAMYLCASSLALGQDTDTQYFGPGTRLTVL.

The chain's CDR3 is CASTWTDNYGYTF. CDR3 DNA sequence: TGTGCCAGCACTTGGACAGATAACTATGGCTACACCTTC. The chain is built from TRBV12-3 or TRBV12-4 and TRBJ1-2; a weak D match, TRBD1 (6 bases). Trimming left V 7 bases short and J 1 base short, with 10 bases between. There are 13 residues in the CDR3.

The genes are TRBV9 and TRBJ2-3, with no clear D. CDR1 and CDR2 from the germline V gene are SGDLS and YYNGEE. The germline V and J ends were trimmed by 0 bases and 1 base, with 12 bases remaining between them. The CDR3 runs 16 residues. This CDR3 reads CASSVAFSDGTDTQYF. CDR3 DNA: TGTGCCAGCAGCGTAGCTTTCAGCGATGGCACAGATACGCAGTATTTT.

For the CDR3, the DNA is TGTGCCAGCTCAACAGCCTCCGCTGGAAACACCATATATTTT. This gives the protein CASSTASAGNTIYF. The chain combines TRBV18 with TRBJ1-3; D not certain. Per the germline V gene, CDR1 is KGHSH and CDR2 is LQKENI. V gave up 5 bases and J gave up 2 bases, with 10 bases separating them. The CDR3 contains 14 residues.

Only a few counts were recorded for this clonotype. The J gene is TRBJ2-3, the V gene TRBV9; weak D call: TRBD2 (6 bases). The CDR3 is made up of 14 amino acids. V lost 7 bases to trimming and J lost 1 base, with 13 bases between them. Germline assignment: CDR1 SGDLS and CDR2 YYNGEE. The CDR3: CASGPASGTDTQYF. In DNA, the CDR3 is TGTGCCAGCGGGCCCGCTAGCGGCACAGATACGCAGTATTTT.

This clonotype was counted only a few times. The chain employs TRBV19 and TRBJ2-2; D not resolved. The CDR3 sequence is 16 residues long. Germline assignment: CDR1 LNHDA and CDR2 SQIVND (reference sequence). V dropped 10 bases and J dropped 4 bases, with 22 bases sitting between them. In DNA form, the CDR3 reads TGTGCCACCCAATCTGGGCTGGAGCCCCGCACCGGGGAGCTGTTTTTT. Protein product: CATQSGLEPRTGELFF.

This clonotype was detected ten times or more. The chain has TRBV5-5 and TRBJ2-4, with unresolved D. The V end lost 0 bases, the J end lost 5 bases, and 6 bases lay between the germline ends. Germline V gene sequence: CDR1 SGHKS, CDR2 YYEKEE (reference sequence). The CDR3 length is 13 residues. The CDR3 DNA is TGTGCCAGCAGCTTGGATAACGAAAACATTCAGTACTTC. This sequence encodes CASSLDNENIQYF.

The chain links TRBV20-1 to TRBJ2-5, with 10 bases identical to TRBD1. Germline V gene data show CDR1 as DFQATT and CDR2 as SNEGSKA (reference sequence). The CDR3 contains 15 residues. J was trimmed by 5 bases and V by 5 bases; bases with no gene match: 11. The CDR3 bases are TGCAGTGCTCACGAGATGCCGACAGGGGGCGAGACCCAGTACTTC. It specifies CSAHEMPTGGETQYF.

This clonotype was counted a few times. V usage is TRBV29-1 and J usage is TRBJ2-7; 10 bases align to TRBD1. The CDR3 has 13 amino acids. Per germline, CDR1 SQVTM and CDR2 ANQGSEA. V lost 4 bases to trimming and J lost 6 bases; unmatched junction nucleotides: 6. CDR3 nucleotide sequence: TGCAGCGTTGGGGGGGACAGGGGCGGCGAGCAGTACTTC. Translation: CSVGGDRGGEQYF.

This clonotype turned up a few times. This rearrangement joins TRBV3-1 to TRBJ2-3; D not resolved. CDR3 length: 14 amino acids. V lost 2 bases and J 4 bases, leaving 10 bases between the germline ends. Germline V gene lookup returns CDR1 LGHDT and CDR2 YNNKEL (reference sequence). The CDR3 region is CASSQLMRADTQYF. The DNA of the CDR3 is TGTGCCAGCAGCCAATTGATGCGAGCAGATACGCAGTATTTT.

The chain links TRBV24-1 to TRBJ2-3, with 7 bases lining up with TRBD1. The CDR3 runs to 14 residues. Germline values: CDR1 KGHDR, CDR2 SFDVKD. J lost 2 bases, V lost 12 bases, and 10 bases had no gene match. The CDR3 nucleotides read TGTGCCTCTTCACAGGGGTCTAACACAGATACGCAGTATTTT. Translated: CASSQGSNTDTQYF.

This clonotype was counted ten times or more. The chain employs TRBV27 and TRBJ2-5; 11 nucleotides align to TRBD2. The CDR3 is 16 residues long. The germline V gene encodes CDR1 MNHEY and CDR2 SMNVEV (reference sequence). V was clipped by 0 bases and J by 4 bases; unmatched bases: 4. The CDR3 nucleotides read TGTGCCAGCAGTTTATCGCGGCTAGCGGGAGGAGAGACCCAGTACTTC. Protein sequence: CASSLSRLAGGETQYF.

The V and J genes are TRBV20-1 and TRBJ2-7, with D possibly TRBD2 on 5 matching bases. This CDR3 comprises 11 residues. Germline V gene sequence: CDR1 DFQATT, CDR2 SNEGSKA (reference sequence). V gave up 6 bases and J gave up 3 bases, with 9 bases separating them. As DNA, the CDR3 is TGCAGTGCCCCTAGCCGCTACGAGCAGTACTTC. Protein sequence: CSAPSRYEQYF.

The chain joins TRBV15 to TRBJ1-2; D is undetermined. The CDR3 is 14 residues long. CDR1 and CDR2 from the germline V gene are LNHNV and YYDKDF (reference sequence). The V end lost 0 bases, the J end lost 2 bases, and 7 bases lay between the germline ends. The CDR3 reads CATSREGSNYGYTF. The CDR3 DNA is TGTGCCACCAGCAGAGAGGGGTCCAACTATGGCTACACCTTC.